These 24 T cell receptor beta chains were sequenced from one sample in a study of blood T cell repertoires in COVID-19 (dated by TCRdb to the early 2020s). Library generation was performed with the immunoSEQ multiplex PCR assay. TCRdb mirrors the immuneACCESS table, restricted to in-frame sequences. Some clones are absent from its copies; in checked studies, under half trace to an unresolved V gene, and the reason for the others is unknown. The sample data list about 120,000 clones, and about 85% of these were observed just once. The ten largest account for more than 3% of the sample. Sequenced material: peripheral blood. These receptors were taken from a man aged 35-49 years with acute or convalescent COVID-19.

V gene TRBV27 combines with J gene TRBJ2-1; no definite D call. This CDR3 is 14 amino acids long. Germline assignment: CDR1 MNHEY and CDR2 SMNVEV (reference sequence). Trimming shortened V by 2 bases and J by 0 bases, and 5 bases separated the two germline ends. This CDR3 reads CASSLTSSYNEQFF. CDR3 bases: TGTGCCAGCAGTTTAACGAGCTCCTACAATGAGCAGTTCTTC.

The V call is TRBV6-6, the J call TRBJ1-5; no firm D call. CDR1 is MNHNY, CDR2 SVGAGI, per germline (reference sequence). V was cut by 0 bases and J by 11 bases, with 11 bases left in between. The CDR3 totals 13 residues. The CDR3 bases are TGTGCCAGCAGTTACTCGAGTTCGATGTCCCAGCATTTT. The encoded protein is CASSYSSSMSQHF.

The rearrangement links TRBV7-8 to TRBJ1-2, with a weak D call TRBD1 (6 bases). The CDR3 sequence is 13 residues long. Looked up from germline, CDR1 is SGHVS and CDR2 is FQNEAQ. V was cut by 9 bases and J by 4 bases, with 15 bases left in between. In nucleotides, the CDR3 is TGTGCCAGTTGGGGGGGCATGGGCTATGGCTACACCTTC. Protein: CASWGGMGYGYTF.

The chain joins TRBV7-9 to TRBJ2-3, with 8 nucleotides matching TRBD2. The germline gives CDR1 SEHNR, CDR2 FQNEAQ (reference sequence). The V and J ends lost 5 bases and 2 bases, in that order; junction bases with no gene match: 6. This CDR3 is built from 15 residues. CDR3 coding DNA: TGTGCCAGCAGCGCCAGGCGGGGGGACACAGATACGCAGTATTTT. It encodes CASSARRGDTDTQYF. Filled out from reference TRBV7-9 and TRBJ2-3, the complete variable domain reads DTGVSQNPRHKITKRGQNVTFRCDPISEHNRLYWYRQTLGQGPEFLTYFQNEAQLEKSRLLSDRFSAERPKGSFSTLEIQRTEQGDSAMYLCASSARRGDTDTQYFGPGTRLTVL.

This chain uses TRBV15 with TRBJ2-7; 9 bases line up with TRBD2. The CDR3 consists of 15 residues. Germline V gene data show CDR1 as LNHNV and CDR2 as YYDKDF (reference sequence). The V and J ends lost 0 bases and 2 bases, in that order; junction bases with no gene match: 2. For the CDR3, the DNA is TGTGCCACCAGCAGAGAAGGCGGGGGGGCCTACGAGCAGTACTTC. Translation gives CATSREGGGAYEQYF. Supplemented by reference TRBV15 and TRBJ2-7, the full variable domain reads DAMVIQNPRYQVTQFGKPVTLSCSQTLNHNVMYWYQQKSSQAPKLLFHYYDKDFNNEADTPDNFQSRRPNTSFCFLDIRSPGLGDTAMYLCATSREGGGAYEQYFGPGTRLTVT.

This sequence joins TRBV5-6 and TRBJ1-5; TRBD1 matches at 7 bases. The CDR3 totals 15 residues. The V gene end was trimmed by 5 bases and the J gene end by 5 bases; junction bases not matched to a gene: 10. The germline V gene has CDR1 SGHDT and CDR2 YYEEEE. The chain's CDR3 is CASSLQGLMDQPQHF. The CDR3 nucleotides read TGTGCCAGCAGTTTACAGGGGCTCATGGATCAGCCCCAGCATTTT.

The chain has TRBV12-3 or TRBV12-4 and TRBJ2-2; tentatively, D is TRBD1 (5 bases). The CDR3 consists of 12 residues. Trimming took off 5 bases at V and 5 bases at J, with 6 bases between the two ends. CDR3 nucleotide sequence: TGTGCCAGCAGTAAGGGGACCGGGGAGCTGTTTTTT. Translated: CASSKGTGELFF.

V gene TRBV2 combines with J gene TRBJ2-3; 9 nucleotides match TRBD2. CDR3 size: 14 residues. Unmatched junction bases numbered 1, after V lost 6 bases and J lost 0 bases. Germline loops: CDR1 SNHLY, CDR2 FYNNEI. The chain's CDR3 is CASRTSGSTDTQYF. In nucleotides, the CDR3 is TGTGCCAGCAGGACTAGCGGAAGCACAGATACGCAGTATTTT.

Concerning this clone itself: Distinct nucleotide sequences in the sample also encode this CDR3. The CDR3 is CATSDPGLAGASTDTQYF. CDR3 coding DNA: TGTGCCACCAGTGACCCCGGACTAGCGGGGGCCAGTACAGATACGCAGTATTTT. The chain combines TRBV24-1 with TRBJ2-3, with TRBD2 identical over 13 bases. Unmatched junction bases numbered 9, after V lost 4 bases and J lost 3 bases. The germline V gene encodes CDR1 KGHDR and CDR2 SFDVKD. There are 18 residues in the CDR3.

This chain connects TRBV18 to TRBJ1-5; 8 positions agree with TRBD1. The V and J ends lost 1 base and 5 bases, in that order; junction bases with no gene match: 4. The CDR3 consists of 15 residues. Germline CDR1 KGHSH, CDR2 LQKENI. CDR3 nucleotides: TGTGCCAGCTCACCACGGACAGGGTTGGATCAGCCCCAGCATTTT. This gives the protein CASSPRTGLDQPQHF.

This chain links TRBV12-3 or TRBV12-4 with TRBJ2-3; no clear D. CDR3 size: 13 residues. The V gene lost 5 bases and the J gene lost 3 bases, with 9 bases spanning the gap. CDR3 nucleotide sequence: TGTGCCAGCAGTCTAAGACTGACAGATACGCAGTATTTT. Translated, it gives CASSLRLTDTQYF.

This chain joins TRBV24-1 and TRBJ2-2; D may be TRBD1 (8 bases). Germline values: CDR1 KGHDR, CDR2 SFDVKD. The length of the CDR3 is 17 residues. Trimming pared 4 bases from V and 2 bases from J, leaving 16 bases between. The CDR3 DNA sequence: TGTGCCACCAGTGACCGTGACAGGGGACTAAACACCGGGGAGCTGTTTTTT. It specifies CATSDRDRGLNTGELFF.

This clone has just one count. The chain recombines TRBV4-1 with TRBJ2-2, with TRBD2 matching 11 bases. V trimming: 4 bases; J trimming: 4 bases; junction bases outside the gene matches: 2. The CDR3 has 15 residues. CDR1 is MGHRA and CDR2 is YSYEKL in the germline V gene. This chain's CDR3 is CASSPGLAGTGELFF. The DNA of the CDR3 is TGCGCCAGCAGCCCCGGACTAGCGGGCACCGGGGAGCTGTTTTTT.

The chain is built from TRBV19 and TRBJ1-6, with unresolved D. The CDR3 is 18 amino acids. Trimming stripped 0 bases from V and 4 bases from J, with 16 bases between. Germline V gene lookup returns CDR1 LNHDA and CDR2 SQIVND (reference sequence). This CDR3 reads CASSIDLWPLRYNSPLHF. CDR3 coding DNA: TGTGCCAGTAGTATAGATCTGTGGCCACTAAGGTATAATTCACCCCTCCACTTT.

In this sample, this clone turned up once. The V and J genes are TRBV24-1 and TRBJ2-3; D is possibly TRBD1 (6 bases). The CDR3 totals 16 residues. V was shortened by 3 bases and J by 4 bases, with 16 bases between the two germline ends. From germline, CDR1 is KGHDR and CDR2 SFDVKD. CDR3 amino acids: CATSDVGHLLADTQYF. DNA of the CDR3: TGTGCCACCAGTGATGTGGGACACCTTCTCGCAGATACGCAGTATTTT.

The gene calls are TRBV4-1 and TRBJ1-2; 9 bases fit TRBD1. The J segment lost 1 base and the V segment lost 4 bases, leaving 4 bases of the junction unmatched. Germline V CDR1 and CDR2: MGHRA, YSYEKL. The CDR3 consists of 15 residues. This chain's CDR3 is CASSLPTGGNYGYTF. The CDR3 DNA follows: TGCGCCAGCAGCCTGCCGACAGGGGGTAACTATGGCTACACCTTC.

The chain couples TRBV6-5 to TRBJ1-3; D is unresolved. V lost 2 bases, J lost 0 bases, and 8 bases lay in between. CDR1 and CDR2 (germline): MNHEY, SVGAGI. This CDR3 is built from 15 residues. The CDR3 is CASSYDPNSGNTIYF. CDR3 coding DNA: TGTGCCAGCAGTTACGATCCTAACTCTGGAAACACCATATATTTT.

This clone was seen just once. J is TRBJ2-3 and V is TRBV24-1; 9 bases line up with TRBD2. There are 13 residues in the CDR3. Germline CDR1 is KGHDR and CDR2 is SFDVKD. V dropped 7 bases and J dropped 6; count of bases not matched to a gene: 4. In DNA form, the CDR3 reads TGTGCCACCAGGCGGGAGGGTTGGGATACGCAGTATTTT. Its translation is CATRREGWDTQYF.

This clone came up once. The rearrangement uses TRBV7-2 and TRBJ2-3; D ambiguous. Germline V lookup: CDR1 SGHTA, CDR2 FQGNSA. This CDR3 comprises 12 residues. Trimming removed 3 bases at V and 3 bases at J, with 4 bases between. This CDR3 is CASSFRTDTQYF. The CDR3 DNA follows: TGTGCCAGCAGCTTTCGGACAGATACGCAGTATTTT.

The rearrangement uses TRBV19 and TRBJ1-1; TRBD1 aligns across 9 bases. Trimming removed 2 bases from V and 7 bases from J; junction bases left unmatched: 8. The CDR3 runs 15 residues. From germline, CDR1 is LNHDA and CDR2 SQIVND (reference sequence). The CDR3 bases are TGTGCCAGTAGTATACCGGGACAGGGATTGGGTGAAGCTTTCTTT. Its translation is CASSIPGQGLGEAFF.

The gene calls are TRBV5-6 and TRBJ1-1, with D possibly matching TRBD1 (5 bases). The CDR3 length is 14 residues. Germline V gene data show CDR1 as SGHDT and CDR2 as YYEEEE. Trimming took off 0 bases at V and 1 base at J, with 7 bases between the two ends. The CDR3 bases are TGTGCCAGCAGCTTGGTGGGGGGGAACACTGAAGCTTTCTTT. It codes for CASSLVGGNTEAFF.

This clone was counted a single time. V and J are TRBV25-1 and TRBJ1-4; TRBD1 aligns across 10 bases. This CDR3 has 15 residues. In germline, CDR1 is MGHDK, CDR2 SYGVNS. The junction had 7 bases not matched to a gene; V was cut back by 5 bases and J by 7 bases. For the CDR3, the DNA is TGTGCCAGCAGTCCCCCGACAGGGGGCTTTGAAAAACTGTTTTTT. It yields the protein CASSPPTGGFEKLFF.

The J gene is TRBJ2-7, the V gene TRBV11-2; D perhaps matches TRBD2 (5 bases). The CDR3 runs to 15 residues. Looked up from germline, CDR1 is SGHAT and CDR2 is FQNNGV. V was clipped by 0 bases and J by 3 bases, with 12 bases between them. The CDR3 DNA reads as TGTGCCAGCAGCTTAGACCAGACGGGGTACTACGAGCAGTACTTC. It yields the protein CASSLDQTGYYEQYF.

DNA for the CDR3: TGTGCCAGCAGTCCAGGATCTTATGCCGGGGAGCTGTTTTTT. Its protein product is CASSPGSYAGELFF. The J gene is TRBJ2-2, the V gene TRBV7-2; D gene uncertain. Looked up from germline, CDR1 is SGHTA and CDR2 is FQGNSA. The CDR3 is 14 residues long. Between the trimmed V and J ends, which lost 6 bases and 6 bases, there was a span of 14 bases.